This passage covers 21 T cell receptor beta chains from one sample sequenced in a study of regulatory T cells in long-lasting Graves disease. In building TCR beta libraries, iRepertoire HTBI primers were used together with Arm-PCR of CDR3 regions. TCRdb called the multiplex PCR reads again in MiXCR, with one record for every CDR3 protein. The sample has roughly 350,000 distinct CDR3 sequences, approximately 15% seen once. Specified time point: newly diagnosed GD, antithyroid drugs for less than 3 months. There was RNA extracted from PBMCs, and the TCR library was made from it. Another study also made use of these data, one on T cells in Graves' hyperthyroidism and ophthalmopathy.

Sequences were derived from peripheral blood mononuclear cells (PBMCs), sampled at new diagnosis, from a patient treated with antithyroid drugs. The receptors originated from a man in his forties with Graves disease.

About this clonotype: A far larger clone is off by one base, so a read error is likely. V gene TRBV30 combines with J gene TRBJ2-1; D might be TRBD1 (6 bases). CDR3 length equals 12 residues. The germline CDR1 and CDR2 sequences are GTSNPN and SVGIG (reference sequence). The CDR3 reads CAWSVARDTRKF. Here the CDR3 DNA reads TGTGCCTGGAGTGTAGCAAGGGACACAAGAAAATTC.

In its sample, this clonotype was seen many times. The chain joins TRBV7-2 to TRBJ2-2, with TRBD1 as a possible D gene (5 bases). Germline lookup yields CDR1 SGHTA and CDR2 FQGNSA. V dropped 8 bases and J dropped 7 bases, with 11 bases sitting between them. The CDR3 is 12 amino acids. This CDR3 is CASGAAIGELFF. The CDR3, as DNA: TGTGCCAGCGGGGCGGCAATCGGGGAGCTGTTTTTT.

This clonotype was seen many times. V and J are TRBV11-3 and TRBJ2-1, with D unresolved. In germline, CDR1 is SGHNT, CDR2 YENEEA. The CDR3 is 16 residues long. Trimming removed 3 bases at V and 4 bases at J, with 16 bases between. The CDR3 here is CASSFRHGAVYNEQFF. The CDR3 DNA reads TGTGCCAGCAGCTTCCGACACGGCGCGGTTTACAATGAGCAGTTCTTC.

Ten or more counts support this clonotype. The rearrangement joins TRBV28 to TRBJ1-1; possible D gene TRBD1, 5 bases. The CDR3 loop spans 14 amino acids. In germline, CDR1 is MDHEN, CDR2 SYDVKM. The V and J ends lost 2 bases and 2 bases respectively, with 9 bases between them. DNA of the CDR3: TGTGCCAGCAGTTTACCCGACAGAAACACTGAAGCTTTCTTT. The encoded protein is CASSLPDRNTEAFF.

This clonotype has a count of ten or more. This rearrangement joins TRBV18 to TRBJ1-2; D gene uncertain. The CDR3 spans 16 residues. Germline CDR1 KGHSH, CDR2 LQKENI. V shed 0 bases and J shed 2 bases, with 13 bases lying between them. The CDR3 protein is CASSPPSRRENYGYTF. The CDR3 region has the DNA TGTGCCAGCTCACCACCGAGTCGGCGTGAGAACTATGGCTACACCTTC.

The chain recombines TRBV6-1 with TRBJ2-2; 9 bases line up with TRBD2. Germline V gives CDR1 MNHNS, CDR2 SASEGT. Trimming took 2 bases from V and 4 from J; bases not matched to a gene: 2. The CDR3 consists of 15 residues. DNA for the CDR3: TGTGCCAGCAGTGAATTAGCGGGGGTCACCGGGGAGCTGTTTTTT. It yields the protein CASSELAGVTGELFF.

The table lists this clonotype with many counts. V usage is TRBV4-2 and J usage is TRBJ2-5; maybe TRBD2 (6 bases). Trimming took off 1 base at V and 5 bases at J, with 14 bases between the two ends. The CDR3 has 15 amino acids. Germline CDR1 reads LGHNA; CDR2 reads YNFKEQ. The CDR3 nucleotides read TGTGCCAGCAGCCAAGTGGAGGGGCCGGGGGAGACCCAGTACTTC. It codes for CASSQVEGPGETQYF.

As regards this clonotype: A read error is possible here, since a much larger clone lies one base away. The chain uses TRBV11-2 and TRBJ2-1; the D call may be TRBD1 or TRBD2 (5 bases each). The CDR3 extends over 16 amino acids. CDR1 SGHAT and CDR2 FQNNGV come from the germline V gene. CDR3 coding DNA: TGTGCCAGCAGCTTGGAAACCGGGACCGGTTACAATGAGCAGCTCTTC. Amino acids: CASSLETGTGYNEQLF.

This clonotype was counted at least ten times. The chain employs TRBV25-1 and TRBJ2-3; 7 nucleotides align to TRBD1. After removal of 2 bases from V and 0 bases from J, the junction contained 2 bases not matched to a gene. Germline lookup yields CDR1 MGHDK and CDR2 SYGVNS. This CDR3 region has 15 residues. The CDR3 reads CASSEDRVSTDTQYF. For the CDR3, the DNA is TGTGCCAGCAGTGAAGACAGGGTTAGCACAGATACGCAGTATTTT.

This chain joins TRBV12-3 or TRBV12-4 and TRBJ2-1; 9 nucleotides agree with TRBD2. V was pared by 6 bases and J by 10 bases, with 13 bases of the junction left unmatched. The CDR3 runs 15 residues. As DNA, the CDR3 is TGTGCCAGCAGCCCTCTAGCGGGGAGGAGCTACGAGCAGTTCTTC. Amino acid sequence: CASSPLAGRSYEQFF.

Many counts were recorded for this clonotype. V and J are TRBV28 and TRBJ2-7; 7 bases match TRBD1. The CDR3 has 14 residues. The germline gives CDR1 MDHEN, CDR2 SYDVKM. The trim removed 6 bases at V and 9 bases at J, leaving 14 bases unmatched. The CDR3 bases are TGTGCCAGCAGATGGGGGACAGCCCCACCGGTGCAGTACTTC. It encodes CASRWGTAPPVQYF.

This clonotype was observed a few times. The chain is built from TRBV9 and TRBJ1-1; TRBD1 matches 9 bases. Trimming took 4 bases from V and 3 from J; bases not matched to a gene: 16. CDR1 is SGDLS and CDR2 is YYNGEE in the germline V gene. The CDR3 consists of 18 residues. The CDR3 loop is CASSRTGGLPSPDTEAFF. The CDR3 nucleotides are TGTGCCAGCAGCAGAACAGGGGGCTTACCGTCCCCTGACACTGAAGCTTTCTTT. Combining the CDR3 with reference TRBV9 and TRBJ1-1 gives the whole variable domain DSGVTQTPKHLITATGQRVTLRCSPRSGDLSVYWYQQSLDQGLQFLIQYYNGEERAKGNILERFSAQQFPDLHSELNLSSLELGDSALYFCASSRTGGLPSPDTEAFFGQGTRLTVV.

This chain connects TRBV9 to TRBJ2-2; D not resolved. The CDR3 is 14 residues long. V was trimmed by 0 bases and J by 4 bases, leaving 7 bases between them. CDR1 and CDR2 from the germline V gene are SGDLS and YYNGEE. CDR3 bases: TGTGCCAGCAGCGTAGCTCACTCCACCGGGGAGCTGTTTTTT. Protein product: CASSVAHSTGELFF.

There are many counts of this clonotype. The rearrangement joins TRBV7-8 to TRBJ2-5, with 7 bases matching TRBD2. The CDR3 is 14 residues long. Germline-derived CDR1 and CDR2 are SGHVS and FQNEAQ. The ends lost 6 bases at V and 2 bases at J; junction bases unmatched: 6. CDR3 bases: TGTGCCAGCAGTCTTCTAGCGGCTCAAGAGACCCAGTACTTC. Its protein is CASSLLAAQETQYF.

This clonotype was seen repeatedly, ten times or more. V is TRBV7-2 and J is TRBJ1-3; TRBD1 is a possible D gene (6 bases). This CDR3 region has 17 residues. In germline, CDR1 is SGHTA, CDR2 FQGNSA. Trimming removed 3 bases from V and 4 bases from J, with 19 bases in between. The CDR3 is CASSLEYRVRVGNTIYF. DNA for the CDR3: TGTGCCAGCAGCTTGGAGTACAGGGTTCGGGTGGGAAACACCATATATTTT.

The rearrangement uses TRBV6-5 and TRBJ2-2; possible D gene TRBD2, 6 bases. Germline CDR1 is MNHEY and CDR2 is SVGAGI. CDR3 length: 17 amino acids. The V and J ends lost 4 bases and 0 bases respectively, with 15 bases between them. As DNA, the CDR3 is TGTGCCAGCAGTTCCTTACGGGGGACTCCGAACACCGGGGAGCTGTTTTTT. Amino acid sequence: CASSSLRGTPNTGELFF.

This clonotype was observed at least ten times. The gene calls are TRBV24-1 and TRBJ2-3; D is ambiguous. The ends were cut back, 5 bases at V and 6 bases at J, with 11 bases in the middle. Looked up from germline, CDR1 is KGHDR and CDR2 is SFDVKD. The CDR3 is made up of 13 amino acids. CDR3 loop: CATSVTASDTQYF. Written as DNA, the CDR3 is TGTGCCACCAGTGTCACGGCTTCGGATACGCAGTATTTT.

This clonotype came up many times. V and J are TRBV7-3 and TRBJ2-3, with D possibly matching TRBD1 (6 bases). This CDR3 has 13 residues. Trimming shortened V by 5 bases and J by 2 bases, and 8 bases separated the two germline ends. Germline V gene sequence: CDR1 SGHTA, CDR2 FQGTGA. CDR3 protein: CASSQGYTDTQYF. CDR3 nucleotide sequence: TGTGCCAGCAGCCAGGGGTACACAGATACGCAGTATTTT.

This clonotype turned up a few times. V usage is TRBV24-1 and J usage is TRBJ2-7; 8 bases are shared with TRBD1. J lost 0 bases, V lost 3 bases, and 6 bases had no gene match. CDR3 size: 16 residues. The germline V gene has CDR1 KGHDR and CDR2 SFDVKD. The CDR3 spells CATSDTTGAPSYEQYF. For the CDR3, the DNA is TGTGCCACCAGTGATACGACAGGGGCGCCCTCCTACGAGCAGTACTTC.

This clonotype turned up a few times. The rearrangement links TRBV12-3 or TRBV12-4 to TRBJ2-2; D is undetermined. V lost 7 bases to trimming and J lost 0 bases, with 9 bases between them. The CDR3 consists of 14 residues. The CDR3 protein is CASTVSANTGELFF. CDR3 coding DNA: TGTGCCAGCACGGTGAGCGCGAACACCGGGGAGCTGTTTTTT.

This clonotype was observed a handful of times. The J gene is TRBJ1-1, the V gene TRBV5-1; no firm D call. Per the germline V gene, CDR1 is SGHRS and CDR2 is YFSETQ. The V gene lost 7 bases and the J gene lost 0 bases, with 13 bases spanning the gap. The CDR3 totals 14 residues. CDR3 DNA sequence: TGCGCCAGCGACTACGGGCCTATGAACACTGAAGCTTTCTTT. The encoded protein is CASDYGPMNTEAFF. Combining the CDR3 with reference TRBV5-1 and TRBJ1-1 gives the whole variable domain KAGVTQTPRYLIKTRGQQVTLSCSPISGHRSVSWYQQTPGQGLQFLFEYFSETQRNKGNFPGRFSGRQFSNSRSEMNVSTLELGDSALYLCASDYGPMNTEAFFGQGTRLTVV.